The 10 T cell receptor beta chains below come from one sample, sequenced in a study of regulatory T cells in long-lasting Graves disease. Time point denoted: newly diagnosed GD, antithyroid drugs for less than 3 months. PBMC RNA was the source of the TCR library. Both iRepertoire HTBI primers and Arm-PCR of CDR3 regions were used to build the TCR beta libraries. TCRdb reprocessed the multiplex PCR reads with MiXCR, giving one entry per CDR3 protein. The data show around 500,000 distinct CDR3 sequences, more than 15% seen once. A further study also used this sample, focusing on T cells in Graves' hyperthyroidism and ophthalmopathy.

The source was peripheral blood mononuclear cells (PBMCs), collected at new diagnosis, from a patient treated with antithyroid drugs. The receptors originated from a middle-aged woman with Graves disease.

Only a few counts were recorded for this clonotype. Just one base apart from a much larger clone, this may be a read error. The CDR3 carries no conserved terminal phenylalanine or tryptophan, so it likely arises from a read error. The chain combines TRBV3-1 with TRBJ2-3; D not certain. Germline CDR1 and CDR2: LGHDT and YNNKEL (reference sequence). The V end lost 5 bases, the J end lost 4 bases, and 10 bases lay between the germline ends. The CDR3 runs to 13 residues. CDR3 residues: CASSSTSSDTQYS. The CDR3 DNA is TGTGCCAGCAGCTCCACGTCCTCAGATACGCAGTATTCT.

Details on this clonotype: A read error likely explains this, since a far larger clone differs by one base. The chain carries TRBV6-2 or TRBV6-3 and TRBJ2-3; possible D gene TRBD2, 6 bases. The length of the CDR3 is 16 residues. Germline V lookup: CDR1 MNHEY, CDR2 SVGEGT. In DNA form, the CDR3 reads TGTGCCAGCGGTTACGGGGGACTCTCTAGCACAGATACGCAGTATTTT. Protein: CASGYGGLSSTDTQYF.

This clonotype was counted ten times or more. This chain uses TRBV5-5 with TRBJ1-2; D gene uncertain. V lost 1 base to trimming and J lost 8 bases, with 12 bases between them. The germline V gene encodes CDR1 SGHKS and CDR2 YYEKEE (reference sequence). CDR3 size: 13 residues. CDR3 DNA sequence: TGTGCCAGCAGCTTGATGGCAAACGGGGGCTACACCTTC. This sequence encodes CASSLMANGGYTF. Full variable domain (missing parts from reference TRBV5-5 and TRBJ1-2): DAGVTQSPTHLIKTRGQQVTLRCSPISGHKSVSWYQQVLGQGPQFIFQYYEKEERGRGNFPDRFSARQFPNYSSELNVNALLLGDSALYLCASSLMANGGYTFGSGTRLTVV.

This clonotype came up many times. This sequence joins TRBV12-3 or TRBV12-4 and TRBJ1-1; TRBD1 is a possible D gene (5 bases). Trimming took 1 base from V and 5 from J, leaving 11 bases between them. The CDR3 is 14 residues long. DNA of the CDR3: TGTGCCAGCAGTTTAGGGAGGGGCTCGACTGAAGCTTTCTTT. It codes for CASSLGRGSTEAFF.

This clonotype was observed many times. The chain recombines TRBV11-2 with TRBJ2-1, with 9 bases that match TRBD2. Germline values: CDR1 SGHAT, CDR2 FQNNGV. CDR3 length: 16 residues. With 3 bases clipped from V and 5 bases from J, the junction kept 8 bases outside the gene matches. CDR3 nucleotide sequence: TGTGCCAGCAGCTTCCAAGCGGGGGGATTTGACAATGAGCAGTTCTTC. It translates to CASSFQAGGFDNEQFF. Variable domain in full (rest from reference TRBV11-2 and TRBJ2-1): EAGVAQSPRYKIIEKRQSVAFWCNPISGHATLYWYQQILGQGPKLLIQFQNNGVVDDSQLPKDRFSAERLKGVDSTLKIQPAKLEDSAVYLCASSFQAGGFDNEQFFGPGTRLTVL.

There are many counts of this clonotype. The chain carries TRBV10-1 and TRBJ2-1, with D unresolved. This CDR3 is built from 12 residues. With 1 base removed from V and 7 bases from J, the gap between germline ends came to 5 bases. In germline, CDR1 is WNHNN, CDR2 SYGVQD (reference sequence). The CDR3 here is CASSELSNEQFF. Here the CDR3 DNA reads TGCGCCAGCAGTGAGTTAAGTAATGAGCAGTTCTTC.

J is TRBJ1-3 and V is TRBV29-1, with D hard to call. V was shortened by 0 bases and J by 4 bases, with 7 bases between the two germline ends. CDR1 SQVTM and CDR2 ANQGSEA come from the germline V gene. CDR3 size: 13 residues. CDR3 in amino acids: CSVEDQGGNTIYF. The CDR3, as DNA: TGCAGCGTTGAAGATCAAGGAGGAAACACCATATATTTT.

This clonotype was seen ten or more times. J is TRBJ2-3 and V is TRBV7-8; the D is unclear. The germline V and J ends were trimmed by 6 bases and 1 base, with 8 bases remaining between them. Germline lookup yields CDR1 SGHVS and CDR2 FQNEAQ. The CDR3 is 13 residues long. In nucleotides, the CDR3 is TGTGCCAGCAGACCACGAGGCACAGATACGCAGTATTTT. It specifies CASRPRGTDTQYF.

The sample holds many counts of this clonotype. The chain joins TRBV2 to TRBJ1-2; D possibly corresponds to TRBD1 (5 bases). Deletions cut 6 bases from V and 2 bases from J, with 10 bases between. This CDR3 has 13 amino acids. Germline V CDR1 and CDR2: SNHLY, FYNNEI. As DNA, the CDR3 is TGTGCCAGCAGAACCGGGACCAACTATGGCTACACCTTC. It specifies CASRTGTNYGYTF.

The chain recombines TRBV7-9 with TRBJ2-1; D gene ambiguous. The CDR3 consists of 17 residues. V was shortened by 5 bases and J by 0 bases, with 17 bases between the two germline ends. Germline assignment: CDR1 SEHNR and CDR2 FQNEAQ (reference sequence). The CDR3 is CASSHKWPPSSYNEQFF. Here the CDR3 DNA reads TGTGCCAGCAGCCACAAATGGCCGCCCAGCTCCTACAATGAGCAGTTCTTC.